The next 32 T cell receptor beta chains were all read from a single sample in a study of blood T cell repertoires in COVID-19. Repertoires were generated with immunoSEQ multiplex PCR, while TCRdb's copy carries only in-frame clones and drops some. The repertoire consists of about 260,000 clones, with about 88% occurring once and the leading ten covering over 4%. Sequenced sample: PBMCs or T cells enriched from blood (not recorded which). These receptors were taken from a man younger than 40 with acute COVID-19.

This clone was observed once. The rearrangement joins TRBV18 to TRBJ2-3; 8 bases map to TRBD1. With 3 bases clipped from V and 3 bases from J, the junction kept 8 bases outside the gene matches. The CDR3 extends over 16 amino acids. Germline V gene lookup returns CDR1 KGHSH and CDR2 LQKENI. CDR3 residues: CASSPLGRGLTDTQYF. The CDR3 DNA is TGTGCCAGCTCACCGCTCGGCAGGGGGCTTACAGATACGCAGTATTTT.

V and J are TRBV6-5 and TRBJ1-1; 7 bases align to TRBD1. The CDR3 sequence is 13 residues long. J was trimmed by 4 bases and V by 2 bases; bases with no gene match: 1. Germline V gives CDR1 MNHEY, CDR2 SVGAGI. The DNA of the CDR3 is TGTGCCAGCAGTTACGACAGGGCCACTGAAGCTTTCTTT. Its protein product is CASSYDRATEAFF.

V is TRBV11-2 and J is TRBJ1-1, with D tentatively TRBD1 (5 bases). The CDR3 spans 15 residues. In germline, CDR1 is SGHAT, CDR2 FQNNGV. V lost 4 bases and J lost 3, with 15 bases in between. In DNA, the CDR3 is TGTGCCAGCAGCTATTCCCAGGGTGAGCACACTGAAGCTTTCTTT. Translated, it gives CASSYSQGEHTEAFF.

The CDR3 DNA sequence: TGTGCCAGTAGTATTGAGCACAGCAATCAGCCCCAGCATTTT. This translates into CASSIEHSNQPQHF. The chain employs TRBV19 and TRBJ1-5; D is undetermined. V was cut by 3 bases and J by 1 base, with 7 bases left in between. Germline V gene lookup returns CDR1 LNHDA and CDR2 SQIVND (reference sequence). The CDR3 has 14 amino acids.

The chain links TRBV11-3 to TRBJ2-1; TRBD1 aligns across 11 bases. The CDR3 has 14 residues. V gave up 5 bases and J gave up 9 bases; unmatched junction bases: 6. Germline loops: CDR1 SGHNT, CDR2 YENEEA. The CDR3 here is CASSGQGALGEQFF. The CDR3 DNA reads as TGTGCCAGCAGCGGACAGGGGGCTTTGGGTGAGCAGTTCTTC.

This chain joins TRBV3-1 (or the pseudogene TRBV3-2) and TRBJ2-3, with 7 nucleotides matching TRBD2. V trimming: 2 bases; J trimming: 4 bases; junction bases outside the gene matches: 6. The CDR3 is 15 amino acids. In germline, CDR1 is LGHDT, CDR2 YNNKEL (reference sequence). The CDR3 is CASSQLGRDADTQYF. The CDR3 DNA is TGTGCCAGCAGCCAACTTGGGAGGGACGCAGATACGCAGTATTTT.

This clone has a single count. The chain is built from TRBV6-5 and TRBJ2-3; the match to TRBD1 covers 11 bases. The CDR3 extends over 16 amino acids. Germline assignment: CDR1 MNHEY and CDR2 SVGAGI. J was trimmed by 2 bases and V by 4 bases; bases with no gene match: 5. The CDR3 loop is CASSSGDRGFTDTQYF. CDR3 DNA sequence: TGTGCCAGCAGTTCCGGGGACAGGGGGTTCACAGATACGCAGTATTTT.

The rearrangement joins TRBV11-3 to TRBJ1-4, with D maybe TRBD1 (6 bases). Germline V gene lookup returns CDR1 SGHNT and CDR2 YENEEA. The V gene lost 5 bases and the J gene lost 8 bases, with 21 bases spanning the gap. There are 16 residues in the CDR3. CDR3 bases: TGTGCCAGCAGCCCCGGGACACACACCGGCCGGGAAAAACTGTTTTTT. This codes for CASSPGTHTGREKLFF.

This clone has just a few counts. The chain recombines TRBV7-2 with TRBJ1-5; maybe TRBD1 (5 bases). The germline V gene has CDR1 SGHTA and CDR2 FQGNSA. V was trimmed by 6 bases and J by 4 bases, leaving 19 bases between them. The CDR3 contains 16 residues. CDR3 loop: CASSWGGDWRNQPQHF. In nucleotides, the CDR3 is TGTGCCAGCAGTTGGGGGGGGGACTGGAGGAATCAGCCCCAGCATTTT. Together with reference TRBV7-2 and TRBJ1-5, the CDR3 gives the full variable domain: GAGVSQSPSNKVTEKGKDVELRCDPISGHTALYWYRQSLGQGLEFLIYFQGNSAPDKSGLPSDRFSAERTGGSVSTLTIQRTQQEDSAVYLCASSWGGDWRNQPQHFGDGTRLSIL.

The rearrangement uses TRBV19 and TRBJ2-1, with TRBD1 identical over 7 bases. With 6 bases clipped from V and 9 bases from J, the junction kept 14 bases outside the gene matches. Germline V lookup: CDR1 LNHDA, CDR2 SQIVND (reference sequence). This CDR3 comprises 15 residues. The CDR3 protein is CASSLPGQKGTEQFF. CDR3 nucleotide sequence: TGTGCCAGTAGCCTACCGGGACAGAAAGGCACTGAGCAGTTCTTC.

This chain links TRBV19 with TRBJ2-4; the D gene is possibly TRBD2 (6 bases). Trimming removed 6 bases from V and 12 bases from J, with 24 bases in between. The CDR3 runs 15 residues. The germline gives CDR1 LNHDA, CDR2 SQIVND (reference sequence). CDR3 region: CASSRREDGTQPQYF. The DNA of the CDR3 is TGTGCCAGTAGCCGGAGGGAGGACGGGACCCAACCTCAGTACTTC.

The gene calls are TRBV2 and TRBJ2-1, with 10 bases lining up with TRBD2. This CDR3 contains 17 residues. The V and J ends lost 6 bases and 4 bases, in that order; junction bases with no gene match: 12. Germline assignment: CDR1 SNHLY and CDR2 FYNNEI. The CDR3 region is CASSALISGGTYNEQFF. In DNA form, the CDR3 reads TGTGCCAGCAGCGCCCTTATTAGCGGGGGGACTTACAATGAGCAGTTCTTC.

The chain is built from TRBV7-9 and TRBJ1-1, with 8 bases fitting TRBD1. CDR3 length equals 13 residues. V was pared by 5 bases and J by 6 bases, with 5 bases of the junction left unmatched. Germline-derived CDR1 and CDR2 are SEHNR and FQNEAQ (reference sequence). The CDR3 sequence: CASSPVDRAEAFF. CDR3 DNA sequence: TGTGCCAGCAGCCCTGTGGACAGGGCTGAAGCTTTCTTT.

The J gene is TRBJ2-2, the V gene TRBV15; perhaps TRBD2 as D (5 bases). Germline assignment: CDR1 LNHNV and CDR2 YYDKDF (reference sequence). The CDR3 has 14 residues. Trimming removed 5 bases from V and 0 bases from J, with 7 bases in between. CDR3 residues: CATSEGSNTGELFF. For the CDR3, the DNA is TGTGCCACCAGCGAGGGTTCGAACACCGGGGAGCTGTTTTTT.

This clone has only a few counts. The chain employs TRBV19 and TRBJ1-2, with D tentatively TRBD1 (5 bases). CDR3 size: 14 residues. V was cut by 6 bases and J by 5 bases, with 16 bases left in between. Germline loops: CDR1 LNHDA, CDR2 SQIVND (reference sequence). CDR3 nucleotide sequence: TGTGCCAGTAGCCAGGGTGTTGAGGTGTATGGCTACACCTTC. This gives the protein CASSQGVEVYGYTF.

In this sample, this clone turned up once. The rearrangement links TRBV7-6 to TRBJ2-2; the match to TRBD1 covers 9 bases. Germline V gene data show CDR1 as SGHVS and CDR2 as FNYEAQ. Losses at the gene ends were 5 bases for V and 0 bases for J; bases not matched to a gene: 4. The CDR3 is 16 residues long. The chain's CDR3 is CASSRRDRANTGELFF. DNA of the CDR3: TGTGCCAGCAGCCGGCGGGACAGGGCGAACACCGGGGAGCTGTTTTTT.

V is TRBV24-1 and J is TRBJ1-2; TRBD1 aligns across 8 bases. The CDR3 sequence is 12 residues long. The germline gives CDR1 KGHDR, CDR2 SFDVKD. Trimming removed 10 bases from V and 3 bases from J; junction bases left unmatched: 3. The CDR3 is CATEGQDYGYTF. As DNA, the CDR3 is TGTGCCACAGAGGGACAGGACTATGGCTACACCTTC.

V gene TRBV2 combines with J gene TRBJ1-2, with D possibly TRBD1 on 5 matching bases. Trimming stripped 9 bases from V and 4 bases from J, with 15 bases between. Germline lookup yields CDR1 SNHLY and CDR2 FYNNEI. The CDR3 is 13 amino acids. CDR3 in amino acids: CARSRAHSYGYTF. DNA for the CDR3: TGTGCCAGGAGCAGGGCCCATAGCTATGGCTACACCTTC.

V and J are TRBV29-1 and TRBJ1-2; D is possibly TRBD1 (5 bases). CDR3 length: 14 amino acids. Per germline, CDR1 SQVTM and CDR2 ANQGSEA. Trimming left V 6 bases short and J 2 bases short, with 16 bases between. CDR3 sequence (DNA): TGCAGCGTCCCCTGGGAGGGGCGGAACTATGGCTACACCTTC. Protein: CSVPWEGRNYGYTF.

The V gene is TRBV29-1, the J gene TRBJ1-4, with D possibly matching TRBD1 (6 bases). Germline lookup yields CDR1 SQVTM and CDR2 ANQGSEA. Trimming stripped 4 bases from V and 8 bases from J, with 17 bases between. There are 14 residues in the CDR3. DNA of the CDR3: TGCAGCGTTGCTCCGGGGGGCCGCGGCGAAAAACTGTTTTTT. Translating it yields CSVAPGGRGEKLFF.

This clone was picked up one time. The rearrangement uses TRBV2 and TRBJ1-4, with a weak D call TRBD1 (6 bases). The CDR3 is 13 amino acids. With 4 bases removed from V and 7 bases from J, the gap between germline ends came to 10 bases. Germline CDR1 is SNHLY and CDR2 is FYNNEI. The CDR3 is CASSAGEGEKLFF. The DNA of the CDR3 is TGTGCCAGCAGTGCAGGGGAGGGTGAAAAACTGTTTTTT.

This chain connects TRBV24-1 to TRBJ2-3; 12 nucleotides match TRBD2. V dropped 10 bases and J dropped 5; count of bases not matched to a gene: 3. This CDR3 has 13 amino acids. The V gene's germline CDR1 is KGHDR and CDR2 SFDVKD. The CDR3 region has the DNA TGTGCCACGGGGACTAGCGGGTTAGATACGCAGTATTTT. Its translation is CATGTSGLDTQYF.

The rearrangement links TRBV18 to TRBJ2-1; the match to TRBD2 covers 11 bases. With V trimmed by 3 bases and J by 3 bases, 4 bases remained unmatched. Germline CDR1 reads KGHSH; CDR2 reads LQKENI. This CDR3 is 16 amino acids long. CDR3 sequence (DNA): TGTGCCAGCTCACCCGGACTAGCGGGCGTCTACAATGAGCAGTTCTTC. Protein product: CASSPGLAGVYNEQFF.

In DNA form, the CDR3 reads TGTGCCAGCAGCTTAAAGAGTAGCTCTGGAAACACCATATATTTT. Amino acids: CASSLKSSSGNTIYF. The V gene is TRBV7-2, the J gene TRBJ1-3; D uncertain. Germline CDR1 reads SGHTA; CDR2 reads FQGNSA. This CDR3 comprises 15 residues. The germline V and J ends were trimmed by 2 bases and 0 bases, with 8 bases remaining between them.

This chain uses TRBV5-4 with TRBJ1-2; 7 bases line up with TRBD1. J was trimmed by 8 bases and V by 4 bases; bases with no gene match: 11. Germline V gene lookup returns CDR1 SGHNT and CDR2 YYREEE (reference sequence). This CDR3 is 14 amino acids long. The CDR3 protein is CASSTSGQVWGYTF. CDR3 coding DNA: TGTGCCAGCAGCACCAGCGGACAGGTCTGGGGCTACACCTTC.

The genes are TRBV6-4 and TRBJ2-2; TRBD2 is a possible D gene (5 bases). V gave up 3 bases and J gave up 5 bases, with 13 bases separating them. The germline gives CDR1 MRHNA, CDR2 SNTAGT. The CDR3 is 15 amino acids. The CDR3 region has the DNA TGTGCCAGCAGTGAGACGAGCGGAGTTACCGGGGAGCTGTTTTTT. It translates to CASSETSGVTGELFF.

V is TRBV19 and J is TRBJ1-1; the match to TRBD1 covers 7 bases. The CDR3 spans 15 residues. The ends lost 0 bases at V and 0 bases at J; junction bases unmatched: 1. Germline CDR1 reads LNHDA; CDR2 reads SQIVND (reference sequence). The CDR3: CASSIDRGMNTEAFF. The CDR3 DNA sequence: TGTGCCAGTAGTATAGACAGGGGGATGAACACTGAAGCTTTCTTT.

V gene TRBV6-5 combines with J gene TRBJ1-1; TRBD1 aligns across 9 bases. Looked up from germline, CDR1 is MNHEY and CDR2 is SVGAGI. V was clipped by 6 bases and J by 4 bases; unmatched bases: 6. The CDR3 runs to 14 residues. This chain's CDR3 is CASRPQGAFTEAFF. The CDR3 DNA sequence: TGTGCCAGCAGGCCACAGGGGGCTTTCACTGAAGCTTTCTTT.

The chain employs TRBV5-4 and TRBJ2-3; 11 bases map to TRBD1. J was trimmed by 4 bases and V by 6 bases; bases with no gene match: 7. The CDR3 runs 15 residues. CDR1 and CDR2 (germline): SGHNT, YYREEE (reference sequence). This CDR3 is CASTLRGQGADTQYF. The CDR3 bases are TGTGCCAGCACCCTGCGGGGACAGGGGGCAGATACGCAGTATTTT.

In this sample, this clone turned up a few times. The CDR3 loop reads CASSAGGHTDTQYF. The DNA for the CDR3 is TGTGCCAGCAGTGCCGGAGGCCACACAGATACGCAGTATTTT. The genes are TRBV6-4 and TRBJ2-3, with D perhaps matching TRBD2 (5 bases). Trimming took off 4 bases at V and 2 bases at J, with 10 bases between the two ends. The CDR3 has 14 amino acids. The germline gives CDR1 MRHNA, CDR2 SNTAGT.

This clone occurred once. The V gene is TRBV3-1 (or the pseudogene TRBV3-2), the J gene TRBJ1-1, with 8 bases matching TRBD1. Trimming took 4 bases from V and 3 from J; bases not matched to a gene: 16. This CDR3 is 18 amino acids long. Looked up from germline, CDR1 is LGHDT and CDR2 is YNNKEL (reference sequence). CDR3 loop: CASSPQSLRGRVDTEAFF. The CDR3, as DNA: TGTGCCAGCAGCCCACAGAGTCTCAGGGGGCGGGTTGACACTGAAGCTTTCTTT.

The chain combines TRBV28 with TRBJ2-1, with 8 bases that match TRBD1. Germline V gene data show CDR1 as MDHEN and CDR2 as SYDVKM. Trimming at V came to 5 bases and at J to 0 bases, leaving 3 bases not matched to a gene. CDR3 length equals 15 residues. The CDR3 DNA reads TGTGCCAGCAGTACAGGGGGGAGCTCCTACAATGAGCAGTTCTTC. It yields the protein CASSTGGSSYNEQFF.